This T cell receptor beta chain was documented in a study of beta chain features in type 1 diabetes listed by TCRdb under 2018. Describing the broader study: Mean age, gender distribution, total cell number and subset yield were not different between patients and healthy donors. Across all samples, around 99 million sorted cells were examined, and cell number per subset correlated strongly with RNA yield. The study compared TCRB repertoires of sorted circulating CD4+ T cell subsets between recently diagnosed type 1 diabetes patients and matched healthy donors. Regulatory and stem cell-like memory subsets were isolated from only 8 patients and roughly 8 healthy donors, whereas naive and central memory subsets came from all 30 or so donors. The investigation overall reported the following: Because small numbers of individuals were included in the HLA sub-analyses, any influence of HLA type on TCRB rearrangement was left unresolved. In all four CD4+ subsets, TCRB CDR3 length was moderately but significantly shorter in type 1 diabetes patients. Fewer insertions and more nucleotide deletions at VDJ recombination sites were observed in patients with type 1 diabetes, implying thymic rearrangement abnormalities. Because cDNA was sequenced instead of genomic DNA, highly expressing activated cells could be over-represented, though the groups showed no difference in activation or CD3 levels. PCR might favor shorter templates, but patient and control samples were amplified and corrected together, so any skew would affect both groups equally. The naive, central memory and regulatory TCRB repertoires appeared to resemble one another more closely among patients than among healthy donors.

Each donor gave one peripheral blood draw, roughly 120 mL on average, collected into heparinised tubes. A BD FACSAria II was used to sort naive, central memory, regulatory and stem cell-like memory CD4+ T cells with a panel that included CD45RO, CCR7, CD25, CD127, CD95 and CD27. All sorted populations exceeded 95% purity. PBMCs were separated immediately by Lymphoprep density gradient centrifugation and were stained directly, without being cultured. So that batch effects would be minimized, each experiment stained and sorted samples in pairs, pairing one healthy donor with one patient. The High Capacity cDNA Reverse Transcription Kit was used to reverse transcribe all of the isolated RNA, meaning that expressed TCRB transcripts were what got sequenced. Deep immunoSEQ sequencing was performed on naive, central memory and regulatory T cell samples, with an average of around 3.5 million total reads per sample. After sorted cells were lysed in RLT buffer, RNA was extracted with DNase-treated RNeasy Micro or Mini kits, with the choice depending on cell number. To prevent cross-contamination, every cell subset was processed on its own, while patient and healthy donor samples were processed together. Using the immunoSEQ multiplex PCR, TCRB sequences were amplified from cDNA into 87-bp fragments spanning the CDR3 region. Sequencing of the amplicons was done on the Illumina HiSeq platform. The source study handled its data this way. Synthetic template baselines were used to correct PCR bias computationally, reads within Hamming distance 2 were collapsed, and singletons that could not be merged were discarded. Reads were aligned to IMGT to assign V, D and J genes, CDR3 length, and insertions or deletions at six rearrangement sites. Within each subset, clonotype counts were normalized to sorted cell number, and only after that were true diversity and Gini coefficients computed with the tcR R package. The overlap coefficient, calculated on TCRB nucleotide sequences, was used to measure repertoire sharing. This is the immuneACCESS table as TCRdb keeps it, with only in-frame sequences that have V and J called. A part of the clones is gone; compared with another copy, unresolved V genes explain less than half, and the rest is unexplained. The V and J calls and clone size were taken over from that table, and D and trimming were inferred from the DNA. The sample table contains 330,000 or so clones; only one count was recorded for about 14% of them. The top ten clones comprise under 8.5% of the sample.

For this clone: Its recognized antigen is unknown. It has no much larger one-base neighbor in the sample; base qualities were not kept.

The sequenced sample consisted of central memory CD4+ T cells from blood. This sequence was found in a man aged 25 to 45 in good health.

The CDR3 amino acid sequence is: CAWSGQLNTEAFF. Here is the DNA: TGTGCCTGGAGTGGGCAACTGAACACTGAAGCTTTCTTT. The sequence is built from TRBV30 and TRBJ1-1; confidence is insufficient to name the D gene. Counted from cysteine to phenylalanine, this CDR3 has 13 amino acids. The only DNA kept is the CDR3, 39 bases in frame from the first base. Trimming at the junction amounts to 1 base on V and 0 bases on J, and the germline ends lie 6 bases apart. Via the germline V gene (reference sequence), CDR1 is GTSNPN and CDR2 SVGIG.